The TCR beta chain described here comes from a study of tissue T cells after allogeneic stem cell transplantation. Study conclusions and caveats: Few T cell clones were shared across patients, but motif clusters showed tissue-specific shared signatures.

TCRdb's copy holds only in-frame clones and misses some; the assay was immunoSEQ multiplex PCR. Of roughly 8,100 clones detected, around 33% appear once; the ten largest clones hold more than 6%. The time point here: mouse harvest day 14 after allogeneic transplant. Tail vein injection delivered 10^7 T-cell-depleted bone marrow cells and 10^6 splenic CD5+ T cells. Tissues came from B6→BALB/c major-mismatch GVHD mice at day 7 or 14. With 2 bases removed from V and 0 bases from J, the gap between germline ends came to 5 bases. The CDR3 is 15 amino acids. In germline, CDR1 is KGHPV, CDR2 FQNQEV (reference sequence). Notes on this clone: Its antigen is undetermined. The gene names here belong to mouse. The CDR3 goes on 1 residue after the read ends, and that part is filled in from the germline J gene.

Sequencing used skin. The receptor comes from a female BALB/c mouse given C57BL/6 T cells with graft-versus-host disease after an allogeneic hematopoietic cell transplant. The chain uses TRBV26 and TRBJ1-6; no reliable D call. TRBJ1-6 is marked as an open reading frame, function uncertain. CDR3 in amino acids: CASSLTSSYNSPLYF. The CDR3 bases that were read are TGTGCCAGCAGTCTGACCAGTTCCTATAATTCGCCCCTCTAC.